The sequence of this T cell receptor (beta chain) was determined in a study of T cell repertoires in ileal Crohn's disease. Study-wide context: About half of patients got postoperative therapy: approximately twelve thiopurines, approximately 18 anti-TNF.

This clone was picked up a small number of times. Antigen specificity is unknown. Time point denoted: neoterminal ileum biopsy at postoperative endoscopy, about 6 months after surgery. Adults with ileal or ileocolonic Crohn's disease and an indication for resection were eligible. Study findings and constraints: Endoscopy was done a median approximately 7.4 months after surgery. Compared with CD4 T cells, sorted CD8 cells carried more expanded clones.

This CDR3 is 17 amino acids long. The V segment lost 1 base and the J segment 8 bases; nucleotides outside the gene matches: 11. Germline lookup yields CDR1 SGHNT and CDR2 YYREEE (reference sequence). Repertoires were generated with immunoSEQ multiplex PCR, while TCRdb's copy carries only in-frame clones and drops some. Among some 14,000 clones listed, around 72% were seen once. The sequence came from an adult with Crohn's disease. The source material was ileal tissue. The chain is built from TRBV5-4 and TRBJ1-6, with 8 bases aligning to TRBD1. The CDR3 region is CASSLPRGTGGDSPLHF. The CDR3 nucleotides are TGTGCCAGCAGCTTGCCGCGGGGGACAGGCGGTGATTCACCCCTCCACTTT.